The sequence of this T cell receptor beta chain was determined in a study of T cells in Graves' hyperthyroidism and ophthalmopathy. This CDR3 is 15 amino acids long. Germline-derived CDR1 and CDR2 are MNHEY and SVGAGI. The V gene end was trimmed by 2 bases and the J gene end by 7 bases; junction bases not matched to a gene: 10. Patients with uncontrolled infections, other autoimmune diseases, pregnancy or lactation were excluded. Study-level findings and limits: Most thyroid-expanded clonotypes above 0.001 were also found in blood.

Amplification of TCR beta CDR3 regions was performed using RNA transcripts as template. First-round RT-PCR targeting the TCR CDR3 was performed with the HTBI primer set. TCRdb processed the multiplex PCR reads anew with MiXCR; each CDR3 protein has one entry. Of roughly 700,000 distinct CDR3 sequences listed, roughly 17% are singletons. This clonotype was found many times. Its antigen is currently unknown. This receptor was taken from a man aged 50-60 years with Graves' hyperthyroidism. The specimen sequenced was blood. This chain links TRBV6-5 with TRBJ2-5, with 7 bases matching TRBD1. CDR3 coding DNA: TGTGCCAGCAGTTACACCGAGACAGGGATGGGGACCCAGTACTTC. Translating it yields CASSYTETGMGTQYF.